These 26 T cell receptor beta chains were sequenced from one sample in a study of breast tumors, draining lymph nodes, adjacent tissues. The lymph nodes were axillary draining lymph nodes from breast cancer patients. TCRdb itself ran the multiplex PCR reads through MiXCR, one entry per CDR3 protein. The sample consists of over 70,000 distinct CDR3 sequences, more than 25% of them appearing once. The specimen sequenced was axillary lymph node tissue. Receptors were obtained from a female donor with breast cancer. Some clones in this sample may be carry-over from other donors' samples.

This clonotype occurred many times. The chain employs TRBV3-1 and TRBJ2-7; 7 bases match TRBD2. The junction had 11 bases not matched to a gene; V was cut back by 1 base and J by 5 bases. The CDR3 length is 16 residues. Germline CDR1 and CDR2: LGHDT and YNNKEL (reference sequence). CDR3 protein: CASSQGRGSHTHEQYF. CDR3 DNA sequence: TGTGCCAGCAGCCAAGGGCGCGGGAGTCATACCCACGAGCAGTACTTC.

This clonotype was counted ten times or more. The chain joins TRBV6-4 to TRBJ2-2, with D perhaps TRBD1 or TRBD2 (5 bases each). The germline CDR1 and CDR2 sequences are MRHNA and SNTAGT. Trimming left V 6 bases short and J 7 bases short, with 21 bases between. The CDR3 runs 16 residues. DNA for the CDR3: TGTGCCAGCAGCCAAAAATTATGGGGGAAGGACGGGGAGCTGTTTTTT. This gives the protein CASSQKLWGKDGELFF.

This clonotype was seen a single time. This rearrangement joins TRBV6-5 to TRBJ2-7; no reliable D call. Trimming stripped 10 bases from V and 0 bases from J, with 13 bases between. This CDR3 has 13 residues. Per germline, CDR1 MNHEY and CDR2 SVGAGI. Here the CDR3 reads CATRPASSYEQYF. In DNA, the CDR3 is TGTGCCACACGACCAGCCAGCTCCTACGAGCAGTACTTC.

At least ten counts were recorded for this clonotype. The rearrangement uses TRBV4-2 and TRBJ2-7; unclear D gene. The V gene lost 0 bases and the J gene lost 0 bases, with 9 bases spanning the gap. CDR3 length equals 15 residues. Germline V gene sequence: CDR1 LGHNA, CDR2 YNFKEQ. The CDR3 loop is CASSQDTGSSYEQYF. In DNA form, the CDR3 reads TGTGCCAGCAGCCAAGATACCGGTAGCTCCTACGAGCAGTACTTC.

This clonotype was seen once. Since no conserved phenylalanine or tryptophan closes the CDR3, a read error is the likely cause. The chain is built from TRBV10-1 and TRBJ2-7; TRBD2 matches 8 bases. This CDR3 has 16 residues. The germline V gene encodes CDR1 WNHNN and CDR2 SYGVQD (reference sequence). Trimming at V came to 0 bases and at J to 6 bases, leaving 10 bases not matched to a gene. As DNA, the CDR3 is TGCGCCAGCAGTGAGTCGCGGACCAGCGGGAGCGCCGAGCAGTACCTC. It specifies CASSESRTSGSAEQYL.

This clonotype was observed many times. The chain combines TRBV5-5 with TRBJ2-1; D not certain. The V end lost 0 bases, the J end lost 0 bases, and 7 bases lay between the germline ends. The germline gives CDR1 SGHKS, CDR2 YYEKEE (reference sequence). The length of the CDR3 is 15 residues. CDR3 amino acids: CASSLAADSYNEQFF. CDR3 coding DNA: TGTGCCAGCAGCTTGGCCGCGGACTCCTACAATGAGCAGTTCTTC.

The rearrangement joins TRBV6-2 or TRBV6-3 to TRBJ1-1, with 8 bases aligning to TRBD1. Germline V gives CDR1 MNHEY, CDR2 SVGEGT. V gave up 10 bases and J gave up 8 bases; unmatched junction bases: 9. This CDR3 comprises 12 residues. CDR3 protein: CAIGQGSQEAFF. CDR3 nucleotides: TGTGCCATAGGACAGGGTTCCCAAGAAGCTTTCTTT.

This clonotype was picked up many times. This chain joins TRBV7-2 and TRBJ2-5; 9 bases agree with TRBD1. The CDR3 spans 13 residues. Trimming at V came to 4 bases and at J to 7 bases, leaving 4 bases not matched to a gene. CDR1 is SGHTA and CDR2 is FQGNSA in the germline V gene. CDR3 sequence reads: CASSSRQGGTQYF. CDR3 nucleotides: TGTGCCAGCAGCTCAAGACAGGGGGGGACCCAGTACTTC.

As to this clonotype: The missing conserved phenylalanine or tryptophan at the end of this CDR3 makes a read error likely. No DNA is shown, since the ends of the CDR3 on it are uncertain; the CDR3 is the one TCRdb lists. The chain combines TRBV20-1 with TRBJ2-1. Germline V gene lookup returns CDR1 DFQATT and CDR2 SNEGSKA (reference sequence). Including both end residues, the CDR3 is 8 amino acids long. CDR3 loop: CSASGPDP.

With regard to this clonotype: A single base separates this from a much larger clone, so it may be a read error. The CDR3 loop reads CSARDHWGGAQYF. CDR3 DNA: TGCAGTGCTAGAGATCACTGGGGTGGCGCGCAGTACTTC. V usage is TRBV20-1 and J usage is TRBJ2-7; no definite D call. CDR3 size: 13 residues. In germline, CDR1 is DFQATT, CDR2 SNEGSKA (reference sequence). The germline V and J ends were trimmed by 0 bases and 9 bases, with 15 bases remaining between them.

In its sample, this clonotype was seen many times. J is TRBJ1-5 and V is TRBV20-1, with 8 positions matching TRBD1. J gave up 9 bases and V 5 bases, and 9 bases lay outside the gene matches. CDR1 and CDR2 (germline): DFQATT, SNEGSKA (reference sequence). The CDR3 covers 13 residues. The CDR3 DNA follows: TGCAGTGCTTCCGACAGGGGCCGTGGGCCCCAGCATTTT. Translated: CSASDRGRGPQHF.

This clonotype was seen ten or more times. The chain links TRBV20-1 to TRBJ1-2; 7 nucleotides align to TRBD1. The CDR3 length is 15 residues. Germline V gene sequence: CDR1 DFQATT, CDR2 SNEGSKA (reference sequence). Germline trimming cut 1 base from V and 7 bases from J; bases unmatched to any gene: 12. Here the CDR3 DNA reads TGCAGTGCTAGAGGTTCCCAGGGGGTCTTTGGTGGCTACACCTTC. This translates into CSARGSQGVFGGYTF.

V usage is TRBV2 and J usage is TRBJ1-3; a weak D match, TRBD1 (5 bases). CDR3 length: 14 amino acids. Germline CDR1 reads SNHLY; CDR2 reads FYNNEI. Trimming took 3 bases from V and 2 from J, leaving 8 bases between them. The CDR3 protein is CASSDRVPGNTIYF. The CDR3 nucleotides are TGTGCCAGCAGTGACAGGGTTCCTGGAAACACCATATATTTT.

This clonotype appeared many times. V and J are TRBV12-5 and TRBJ2-3; 8 bases fit TRBD2. The CDR3 runs to 17 residues. V shed 4 bases, J shed 0 bases, and the junction held 9 bases outside the gene matches. Germline CDR1 and CDR2: LGHNT and FRNRAP. The CDR3 protein is CASGSIRSSGSTDTQYF. CDR3 DNA sequence: TGTGCTAGTGGTTCGATCCGTTCTAGCGGGAGCACAGATACGCAGTATTTT.

This clonotype was seen at least ten times. The V and J genes are TRBV20-1 and TRBJ2-5; perhaps TRBD1 as D (6 bases). Germline V gene lookup returns CDR1 DFQATT and CDR2 SNEGSKA (reference sequence). The V gene lost 5 bases and the J gene lost 5 bases, with 18 bases spanning the gap. CDR3 length: 14 amino acids. The CDR3 region has the DNA TGCAGTGCTCTAAACAGGGTTAGGACTGAGACCCAGTACTTC. It translates to CSALNRVRTETQYF.

This clonotype was seen repeatedly, ten times or more. V usage is TRBV29-1 and J usage is TRBJ2-1, with D hard to call. The germline V and J ends were trimmed by 5 bases and 2 bases, with 7 bases remaining between them. Germline-derived CDR1 and CDR2 are SQVTM and ANQGSEA. This CDR3 contains 12 residues. CDR3 loop: CSVLSPYNEQFF. CDR3 bases: TGCAGCGTTTTAAGTCCCTACAATGAGCAGTTCTTC.

This clonotype occurred a few times. A clone one base away is much larger, so this may be a read error. The chain has TRBV5-1 and TRBJ2-5, with no clear D. CDR3 size: 16 residues. Trimming cost V 0 bases and J 0 bases, with 12 bases left between them. CDR1 and CDR2 (germline): SGHRS, YFSETQ. CDR3 loop: CASSLAGVPDQETQYF. CDR3 nucleotide sequence: TGCGCCAGCAGCTTGGCTGGGGTGCCGGACCAAGAGACCCAGTACTTC.

This clonotype occurred once. The CDR3 DNA sequence: TGCAGTGCTAGAGGAGGGACTAGCGGGTACTCCTACGAGCAGTACTTC. Encoded protein: CSARGGTSGYSYEQYF. The rearrangement joins TRBV20-1 to TRBJ2-7; TRBD2 matches at 12 bases. The CDR3 has 16 amino acids. Germline V gene data show CDR1 as DFQATT and CDR2 as SNEGSKA (reference sequence). The V gene end was trimmed by 1 base and the J gene end by 0 bases; junction bases not matched to a gene: 4.

The chain uses TRBV5-1 and TRBJ2-7, with 7 bases lining up with TRBD1. The CDR3 loop spans 13 amino acids. V was clipped by 2 bases and J by 10 bases; unmatched bases: 9. Looked up from germline, CDR1 is SGHRS and CDR2 is YFSETQ. In DNA form, the CDR3 reads TGCGCCAGCAGCTTAAACAGGGGTTATGACCAGTACTTC. It yields the protein CASSLNRGYDQYF.

The V and J genes are TRBV24-1 and TRBJ2-3, with 9 positions matching TRBD2. V was clipped by 0 bases and J by 11 bases; unmatched bases: 5. This CDR3 is 14 amino acids long. Looked up from germline, CDR1 is KGHDR and CDR2 is SFDVKD. The CDR3 spells CATSDLGTSNEQYF. In DNA form, the CDR3 reads TGTGCCACCAGTGATTTGGGGACTAGCAATGAGCAGTATTTT.

This clonotype showed up many times. The chain has TRBV6-5 and TRBJ2-7; D remains ambiguous. Trimming shortened V by 4 bases and J by 6 bases, and 16 bases separated the two germline ends. Germline values: CDR1 MNHEY, CDR2 SVGAGI. The CDR3 contains 14 residues. CDR3 nucleotides: TGTGCCAGCAGTTTGGACCCGCAAGCCCGCGAGCAGTACTTC. Its protein product is CASSLDPQAREQYF.

This clonotype was counted many times. The genes are TRBV11-3 and TRBJ2-3; 10 nucleotides align to TRBD2. Germline V gene sequence: CDR1 SGHNT, CDR2 YENEEA. The CDR3 spans 17 residues. Germline trimming cut 2 bases from V and 6 bases from J; bases unmatched to any gene: 11. CDR3 protein: CASSLSILAGELDTQYF. In DNA, the CDR3 is TGTGCCAGCAGCTTATCGATCCTAGCGGGGGAATTGGATACGCAGTATTTT. Variable domain in full (rest from reference TRBV11-3 and TRBJ2-3): EAGVVQSPRYKIIEKKQPVAFWCNPISGHNTLYWYLQNLGQGPELLIRYENEEAVDDSQLPKDRFSAERLKGVDSTLKIQPAELGDSAVYLCASSLSILAGELDTQYFGPGTRLTVL.

This clonotype has ten or more counts. This chain's CDR3 is CSASLGSGSYNEQFF. CDR3 in DNA: TGCAGTGCTAGTCTCGGGAGTGGGTCCTACAATGAGCAGTTCTTC. The chain joins TRBV20-1 to TRBJ2-1; D is possibly TRBD2 (6 bases). Trimming shortened V by 3 bases and J by 1 base, and 13 bases separated the two germline ends. This CDR3 has 15 amino acids. The germline CDR1 and CDR2 sequences are DFQATT and SNEGSKA (reference sequence).

In regard to this clonotype: Lacking the conserved final phenylalanine or tryptophan, this CDR3 likely reflects a read error. The V and J genes are TRBV2 and TRBJ1-2; D unclear. V lost 4 bases, J lost 5 bases, and 11 bases lay in between. The germline CDR1 and CDR2 sequences are SNHLY and FYNNEI. The CDR3 sequence is 13 residues long. The DNA for the CDR3 is TGTGCCAGCAGTGCCAGAACACAGTATGGCTACACCCTC. Encoded protein: CASSARTQYGYTL.

This chain connects TRBV7-6 to TRBJ2-3; D is unresolved. The germline V gene encodes CDR1 SGHVS and CDR2 FNYEAQ. The CDR3 runs to 14 residues. V was shortened by 5 bases and J by 2 bases, with 11 bases between the two germline ends. This CDR3 is CASSVKLDTDTQYF. DNA of the CDR3: TGTGCCAGCAGCGTCAAGCTGGACACAGATACGCAGTATTTT. Combining the CDR3 with reference TRBV7-6 and TRBJ2-3 gives the whole variable domain GAGVSQSPRYKVTKRGQDVALRCDPISGHVSLYWYRQALGQGPEFLTYFNYEAQQDKSGLPNDRFSAERPEGSISTLTIQRTEQRDSAMYRCASSVKLDTDTQYFGPGTRLTVL.

This clonotype was recorded many times. The V gene is TRBV27, the J gene TRBJ2-3, with D tentatively TRBD1 or TRBD2 (5 bases each). From germline, CDR1 is MNHEY and CDR2 SMNVEV (reference sequence). The CDR3 consists of 16 residues. V shed 2 bases and J shed 4 bases, with 16 bases lying between them. CDR3 DNA: TGTGCCAGCAGTTTAGGTGGGGCGGGTTCAGCAGATACGCAGTATTTT. The encoded protein is CASSLGGAGSADTQYF.